These T cell receptor beta chains were read from a single sample in a study of T-cell memory formation after mild COVID-19. A single record per CDR3 protein comes from TCRdb applying MiXCR to the 5' RACE reads. The repertoire has about 150,000 distinct CDR3 sequences, approximately 12% of them found once; the top ten carry approximately 3.3%. Sequences were obtained from PBMCs or a T cell subset sorted from them (not recorded which). All receptors come from a man younger than 35 who had mild COVID-19 (a few samples of this study predate the infection). Cell type and time point are not known. CDR3s include the opening cysteine and the closing phenylalanine or tryptophan. D genes are given only for firm matches. The listing skips clone size in some rows; elsewhere it reads once, few, many or a size class.

d_call	clone_size	j_call	v_call	cdr3_aa	cdr3_nt
TRBD1	few	TRBJ1-1	TRBV4-1	CASSQSRGSTGTEAFF	TGCGCCAGCAGCCAAAGTAGGGGATCGACAGGGACTGAAGCTTTCTTT
NA	many	TRBJ2-6	TRBV25-1	CASRVPGANVLTF	TGTGCCAGCAGGGTCCCCGGGGCCAACGTCCTGACTTTC
NA	NA	TRBJ2-3	TRBV5-4	CASSLPGARGDTQYF	TGTGCCAGCAGCTTGCCAGGGGCTAGGGGGGATACGCAGTATTTT
NA	NA	TRBJ1-2	TRBV28	CASGPQEYGYTF	TGTGCCAGCGGCCCCCAGGAGTATGGCTACACCTTC
NA	NA	TRBJ1-1	TRBV18	CASSPPPSRYTEAFF	TGTGCCAGCTCACCACCCCCCAGCCGGTACACTGAAGCTTTCTTT
NA	few	TRBJ1-6	TRBV15	CATSRSSGSNSPLHF	TGTGCCACCAGCAGATCGTCAGGGAGTAATTCACCCCTCCACTTT
NA	NA	TRBJ1-4	TRBV5-1	CASNQGPNEKLFF	TGCGCCAGCAATCAGGGCCCTAATGAAAAACTGTTTTTT
NA	few	TRBJ2-1	TRBV20-1	CSVTWGVGQFF	TGCAGTGTTACCTGGGGGGTCGGGCAGTTCTTC
TRBD1	many	TRBJ1-6	TRBV4-3	CASSQTGFYSPLHF	TGCGCCAGCAGCCAGACAGGGTTCTATTCACCCCTCCACTTT
TRBD1	NA	TRBJ1-1	TRBV23-1	CASSHDRGRREFTNTEAFF	TGCGCCAGCAGTCACGACAGGGGGCGCCGAGAATTTACGAACACTGAAGCTTTCTTT
TRBD2	few	TRBJ2-3	TRBV5-4	CASSLGLAGFDTQYF	TGTGCCAGCAGCTTGGGACTAGCGGGGTTTGATACGCAGTATTTT
TRBD1	NA	TRBJ2-7	TRBV9	CASSVGPRDRNANEQYF	TGTGCCAGCAGCGTTGGGCCCCGGGACAGGAATGCCAACGAGCAGTACTTC
NA	few	TRBJ1-3	TRBV7-9	CASSSSGSGNTIYF	TGTGCCAGCAGCTCTAGCGGCTCTGGAAACACCATATATTTT
NA	NA	TRBJ2-5	TRBV7-8	CASSLVGSVYETQYF	TGTGCCAGCAGCTTAGTTGGTAGCGTTTATGAGACCCAGTACTTC
NA	many	TRBJ1-5	TRBV4-2	CASSQDWRGNQPQHF	TGTGCCAGCAGCCAAGATTGGAGGGGCAATCAGCCCCAGCATTTT
NA	few	TRBJ1-2	TRBV28	CASSFGVDGYTF	TGTGCCAGCAGTTTTGGGGTAGACGGCTACACCTTC
NA	few	TRBJ1-1	TRBV30	CASNGQYSDAFF	TGTGCCTCAAACGGACAGTATTCGGATGCTTTCTTT
TRBD2	NA	TRBJ2-2	TRBV6-5	CASSYLRGATGELFF	TGTGCCAGCAGTTACTTGCGGGGGGCCACCGGGGAGCTGTTTTTT
TRBD1	few	TRBJ2-1	TRBV20-1	CSAPHAGTGGPNEQFF	TGCAGTGCGCCCCACGCGGGGACAGGGGGTCCAAATGAGCAGTTCTTC
TRBD1	NA	TRBJ1-6	TRBV7-2	CASSRGRSYNSPLHF	TGTGCCAGCAGCAGGGGGCGGTCCTATAATTCACCCCTCCACTTT
TRBD1	NA	TRBJ1-1	TRBV7-3	CASSSRGRNTEAFF	TGTGCCAGCAGCTCCAGGGGGAGGAACACTGAAGCTTTCTTT
NA	NA	TRBJ2-2	TRBV6-2/TRBV6-3	CASSYSGIASGELFF	TGTGCCAGCAGTTACTCAGGGATTGCGTCTGGGGAGCTGTTTTTT
NA	NA	TRBJ1-5	TRBV20-1	CSATDGRGYQPQHF	TGCAGTGCTACCGACGGTAGAGGGTACCAGCCCCAGCATTTT
NA	few	TRBJ2-3	TRBV3-1	CASSQELWGTQYF	TGTGCCAGCAGCCAAGAATTGTGGGGTACGCAGTATTTT
NA	NA	TRBJ1-1	TRBV5-4	CASSYPGKADTEAFF	TGTGCCAGCAGCTACCCAGGGAAGGCGGACACTGAAGCTTTCTTT
NA	NA	TRBJ2-3	TRBV28	CASSDYGKTTDTQYF	TGTGCCAGCAGTGATTACGGGAAAACTACAGATACGCAGTATTTT
NA	NA	TRBJ2-5	TRBV20-1	CSATWAGEETQYF	TGCAGTGCTACTTGGGCAGGGGAAGAGACCCAGTACTTC
NA	NA	TRBJ2-3	TRBV3-1	CASSREPATDTQYF	TGTGCCAGCAGCCGAGAACCGGCCACAGATACGCAGTATTTT
NA	NA	TRBJ2-5	TRBV5-1	CASSPGPGPQETQYF	TGCGCCAGCAGCCCCGGCCCAGGCCCTCAAGAGACCCAGTACTTC
TRBD1	NA	TRBJ2-2	TRBV7-7	CASSLKTGVTGELFF	TGTGCCAGCAGCTTAAAGACAGGGGTGACCGGGGAGCTGTTTTTT
TRBD1	few	TRBJ1-2	TRBV29-1	CSVATPGQGGYGYTF	TGCAGCGTTGCAACACCGGGACAGGGCGGCTATGGCTACACCTTC
NA	NA	TRBJ2-6	TRBV5-6	CASSLESGLISGANVLTF	TGTGCCAGCAGCTTGGAGTCGGGGCTCATCTCTGGGGCCAACGTCCTGACTTTC
NA	NA	TRBJ1-1	TRBV10-3	CAISERSMNTEAFF	TGTGCCATCAGTGAACGGAGCATGAACACTGAAGCTTTCTTT
TRBD1	few	TRBJ1-5	TRBV20-1	CSARRDRAPEQPQHF	TGCAGTGCTAGGAGGGACAGGGCACCTGAACAGCCCCAGCATTTT
NA	few	TRBJ2-1	TRBV5-5	CASSLGPGEYNEQFF	TGTGCCAGCAGCTTAGGGCCAGGAGAATACAATGAGCAGTTCTTC
NA	NA	TRBJ1-4	TRBV6-1	CASILDSLAEKLFF	TGTGCCAGCATCTTGGACAGTCTCGCTGAAAAACTGTTTTTT
NA	NA	TRBJ2-3	TRBV6-2/TRBV6-3	CASTLTGWEFTDTQYF	TGTGCCAGCACCCTAACCGGGTGGGAATTCACAGATACGCAGTATTTT
NA	many	TRBJ1-1	TRBV5-4	CASSLEKGYTEAFF	TGTGCCAGCAGCTTGGAGAAAGGGTACACTGAAGCTTTCTTT
TRBD2	few	TRBJ2-1	TRBV5-1	CASSSVAGNNEQFF	TGCGCCAGCAGCTCCGTAGCGGGGAACAATGAGCAGTTCTTC
TRBD2	many	TRBJ2-2	TRBV5-1	CASSPGLAENTGELFF	TGCGCCAGCAGTCCGGGACTAGCGGAAAACACCGGGGAGCTGTTTTTT
NA	few	TRBJ2-5	TRBV6-2/TRBV6-3	CASSYWQETQYF	TGTGCCAGCAGTTACTGGCAAGAGACCCAGTACTTC
TRBD1	few	TRBJ2-7	TRBV20-1	CSAGTGLNYEQYF	TGCAGTGCCGGGACAGGGTTGAATTACGAGCAGTACTTC
NA	few	TRBJ2-7	TRBV20-1	CSARDPGETYEQYF	TGCAGTGCTAGAGACCCCGGGGAGACTTACGAGCAGTACTTC
NA	NA	TRBJ2-5	TRBV7-2	CASRRSEGETQYF	TGTGCCAGCAGGAGGTCGGAGGGTGAGACCCAGTACTTC
TRBD1	NA	TRBJ1-6	TRBV12-3/TRBV12-4	CATSRTGSNSPLHF	TGTGCCACCTCGCGGACAGGGAGCAATTCACCCCTCCACTTT
NA	many	TRBJ2-5	TRBV5-6	CASSLVASETQYF	TGTGCCAGCAGCCTTGTGGCTTCTGAGACCCAGTACTTC
NA	NA	TRBJ1-5	TRBV2	CASRIGWEQPQHF	TGTGCCAGCCGTATTGGATGGGAGCAGCCCCAGCATTTT
NA	NA	TRBJ1-4	TRBV7-8	CASSLDNEKLFF	TGTGCCAGCAGCTTAGATAATGAAAAACTGTTTTTT
TRBD2	few	TRBJ2-5	TRBV20-1	CSATDGMHSGGAGKTQYF	TGCAGTGCCACAGATGGAATGCATAGCGGGGGGGCCGGAAAGACCCAGTACTTC
NA	NA	TRBJ2-1	TRBV15	CATSRGGEQFF	TGTGCCACCAGCAGAGGGGGCGAGCAGTTCTTC
NA	many	TRBJ1-2	TRBV7-2	CASTSPLGRYGYTF	TGTGCCAGCACCTCCCCCCTGGGCCGCTATGGCTACACCTTC
NA	few	TRBJ1-5	TRBV5-1	CASSPEGVGASNQPQHF	TGCGCCAGCAGCCCCGAAGGGGTCGGGGCGAGCAATCAGCCCCAGCATTTT
NA	NA	TRBJ2-2	TRBV6-2/TRBV6-3	CASRHKVRDTGELFF	TGTGCCAGCAGACACAAGGTCAGGGACACCGGGGAGCTGTTTTTT
TRBD1	NA	TRBJ2-2	TRBV24-1	CATSPSGTGNTGELFF	TGTGCCACCAGTCCATCGGGGACAGGGAACACCGGGGAGCTGTTTTTT
NA	NA	TRBJ2-5	TRBV29-1	CSVARLGIETQYF	TGCAGCGTCGCCCGACTAGGAATAGAGACCCAGTACTTC
NA	NA	TRBJ1-1	TRBV12-3/TRBV12-4	CASSFYVSDTEAFF	TGTGCCAGCAGTTTCTACGTTAGTGACACTGAAGCTTTCTTT